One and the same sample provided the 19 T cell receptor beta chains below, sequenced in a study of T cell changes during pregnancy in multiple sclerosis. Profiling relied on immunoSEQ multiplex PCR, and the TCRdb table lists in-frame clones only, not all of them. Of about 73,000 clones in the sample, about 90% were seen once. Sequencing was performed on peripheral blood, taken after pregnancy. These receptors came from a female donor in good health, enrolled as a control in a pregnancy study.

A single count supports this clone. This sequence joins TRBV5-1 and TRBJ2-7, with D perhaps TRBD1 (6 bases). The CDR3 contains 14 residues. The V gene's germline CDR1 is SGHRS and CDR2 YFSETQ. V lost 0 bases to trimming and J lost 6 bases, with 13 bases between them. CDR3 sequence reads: CASSLGQGRGEQYF. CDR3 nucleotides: TGCGCCAGCAGCTTGGGGCAGGGGCGCGGCGAGCAGTACTTC. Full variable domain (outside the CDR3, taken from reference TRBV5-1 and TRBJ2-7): KAGVTQTPRYLIKTRGQQVTLSCSPISGHRSVSWYQQTPGQGLQFLFEYFSETQRNKGNFPGRFSGRQFSNSRSEMNVSTLELGDSALYLCASSLGQGRGEQYFGPGTRLTVT.

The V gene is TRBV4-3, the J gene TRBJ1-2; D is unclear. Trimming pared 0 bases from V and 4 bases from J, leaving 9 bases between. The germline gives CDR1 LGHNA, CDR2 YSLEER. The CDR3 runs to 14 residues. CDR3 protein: CASSQDEGVYGYTF. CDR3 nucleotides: TGCGCCAGCAGCCAAGACGAGGGCGTCTATGGCTACACCTTC.

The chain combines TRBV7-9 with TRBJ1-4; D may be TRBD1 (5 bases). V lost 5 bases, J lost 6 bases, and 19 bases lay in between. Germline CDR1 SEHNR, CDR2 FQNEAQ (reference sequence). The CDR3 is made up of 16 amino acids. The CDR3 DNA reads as TGTGCCAGCAGCCCCCCCCGACGGCAGGGTGATGAAAAACTGTTTTTT. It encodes CASSPPRRQGDEKLFF.

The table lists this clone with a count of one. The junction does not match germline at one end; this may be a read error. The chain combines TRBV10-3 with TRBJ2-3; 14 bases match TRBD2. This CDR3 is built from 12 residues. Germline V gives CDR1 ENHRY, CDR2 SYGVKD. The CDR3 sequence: CAISEGTSGRAF. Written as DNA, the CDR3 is TGTGCCATCAGTGAGGGGACTAGCGGGAGAGCTTTT.

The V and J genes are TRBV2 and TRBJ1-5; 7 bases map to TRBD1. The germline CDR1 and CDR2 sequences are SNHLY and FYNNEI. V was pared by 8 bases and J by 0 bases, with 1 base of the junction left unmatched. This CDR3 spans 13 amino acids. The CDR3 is CASQGDSNQPQHF. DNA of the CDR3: TGTGCCAGCCAGGGGGATAGCAATCAGCCCCAGCATTTT.

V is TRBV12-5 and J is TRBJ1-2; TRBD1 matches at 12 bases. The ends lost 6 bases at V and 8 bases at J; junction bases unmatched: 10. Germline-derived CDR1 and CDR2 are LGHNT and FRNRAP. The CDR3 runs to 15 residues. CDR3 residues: CASGPPGQGARGYTF. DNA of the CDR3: TGTGCTAGTGGCCCTCCGGGACAGGGGGCGAGAGGCTACACCTTC.

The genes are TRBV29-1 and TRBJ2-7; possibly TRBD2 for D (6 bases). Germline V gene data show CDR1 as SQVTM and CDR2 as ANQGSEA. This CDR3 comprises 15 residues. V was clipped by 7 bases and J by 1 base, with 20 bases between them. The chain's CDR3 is CSALSGTKTSYEQYF. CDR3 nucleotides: TGCAGCGCCCTTAGCGGCACCAAAACTTCCTACGAGCAGTACTTC.

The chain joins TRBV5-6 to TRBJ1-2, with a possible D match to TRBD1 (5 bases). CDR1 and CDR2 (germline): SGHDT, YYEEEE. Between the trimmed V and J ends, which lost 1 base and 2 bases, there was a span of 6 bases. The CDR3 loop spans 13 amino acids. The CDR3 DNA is TGTGCCAGCAGCTTGAGACAGAACTATGGCTACACCTTC. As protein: CASSLRQNYGYTF.

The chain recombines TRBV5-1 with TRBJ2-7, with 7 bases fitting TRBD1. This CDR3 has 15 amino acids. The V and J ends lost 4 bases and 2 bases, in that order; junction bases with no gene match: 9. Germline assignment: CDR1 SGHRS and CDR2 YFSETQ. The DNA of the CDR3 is TGCGCCAGCAGCGCTACGACAGGGATGACCTACGAGCAGTACTTC. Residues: CASSATTGMTYEQYF.

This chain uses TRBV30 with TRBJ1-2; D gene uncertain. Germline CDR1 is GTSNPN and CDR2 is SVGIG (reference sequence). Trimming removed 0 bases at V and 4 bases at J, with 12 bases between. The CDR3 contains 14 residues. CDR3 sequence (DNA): TGTGCCTGGAGTGTAGGCCGGGTTCGCTATGGCTACACCTTC. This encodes CAWSVGRVRYGYTF.

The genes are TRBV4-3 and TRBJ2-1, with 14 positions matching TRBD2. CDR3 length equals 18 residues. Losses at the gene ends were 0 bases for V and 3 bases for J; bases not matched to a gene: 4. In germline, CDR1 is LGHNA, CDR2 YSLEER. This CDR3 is CASSQEGTSGGLYNEQFF. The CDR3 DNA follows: TGCGCCAGCAGCCAAGAAGGGACTAGCGGGGGTCTCTACAATGAGCAGTTCTTC.

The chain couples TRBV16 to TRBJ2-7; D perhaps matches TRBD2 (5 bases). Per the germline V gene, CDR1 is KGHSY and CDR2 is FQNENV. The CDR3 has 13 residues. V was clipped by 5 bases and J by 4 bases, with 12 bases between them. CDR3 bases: TGTGCCAGCAGCACGATAGGGAGTTACGAGCAGTACTTC. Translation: CASSTIGSYEQYF.

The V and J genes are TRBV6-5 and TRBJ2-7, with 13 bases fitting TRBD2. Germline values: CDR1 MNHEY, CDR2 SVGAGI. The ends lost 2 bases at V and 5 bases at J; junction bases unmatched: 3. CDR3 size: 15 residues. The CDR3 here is CASSYLGTSGNEQYF. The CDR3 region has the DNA TGTGCCAGCAGTTACCTCGGGACTAGCGGGAACGAGCAGTACTTC.

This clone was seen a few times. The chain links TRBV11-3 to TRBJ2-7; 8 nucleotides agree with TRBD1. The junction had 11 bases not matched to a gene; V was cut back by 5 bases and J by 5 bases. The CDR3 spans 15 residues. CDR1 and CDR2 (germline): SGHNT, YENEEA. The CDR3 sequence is CASSPRQGLGDEQYF. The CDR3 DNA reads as TGTGCCAGCAGCCCCAGACAGGGGTTAGGCGACGAGCAGTACTTC.

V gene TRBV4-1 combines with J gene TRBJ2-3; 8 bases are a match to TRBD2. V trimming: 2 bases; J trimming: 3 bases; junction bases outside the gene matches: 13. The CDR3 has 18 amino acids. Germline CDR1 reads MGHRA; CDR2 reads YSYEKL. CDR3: CASSQYTGLAERTDTQYF. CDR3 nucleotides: TGCGCCAGCAGCCAATACACAGGACTAGCCGAGCGGACAGATACGCAGTATTTT.

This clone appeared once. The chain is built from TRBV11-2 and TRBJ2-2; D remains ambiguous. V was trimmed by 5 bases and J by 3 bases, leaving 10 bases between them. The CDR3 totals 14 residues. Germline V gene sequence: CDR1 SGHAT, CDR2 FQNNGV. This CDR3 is CASSSRQDTGELFF. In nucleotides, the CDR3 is TGTGCCAGCAGCAGTCGGCAGGACACCGGGGAGCTGTTTTTT.

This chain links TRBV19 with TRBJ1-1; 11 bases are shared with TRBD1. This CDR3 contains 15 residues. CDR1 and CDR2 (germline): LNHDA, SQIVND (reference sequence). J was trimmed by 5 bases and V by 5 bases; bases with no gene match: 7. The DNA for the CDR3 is TGTGCCAGTAGTCCCTGGGACAGGGGGGAAACTGAAGCTTTCTTT. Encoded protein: CASSPWDRGETEAFF.

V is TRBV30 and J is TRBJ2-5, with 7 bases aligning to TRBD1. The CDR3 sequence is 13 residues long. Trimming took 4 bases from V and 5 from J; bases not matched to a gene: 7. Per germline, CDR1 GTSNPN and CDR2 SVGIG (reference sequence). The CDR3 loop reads CAWKVGGRETQYF. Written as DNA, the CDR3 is TGTGCCTGGAAGGTAGGGGGCAGGGAGACCCAGTACTTC. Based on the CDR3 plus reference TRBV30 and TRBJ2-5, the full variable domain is SQTIHQWPATLVQPVGSPLSLECTVEGTSNPNLYWYRQAAGRGLQLLFYSVGIGQISSEVPQNLSASRPQDRQFILSSKKLLLSDSGFYLCAWKVGGRETQYFGPGTRLLVL.

This CDR3 reads CASQRTGGDEKLFF. The CDR3 DNA sequence: TGTGCCAGCCAACGGACAGGCGGGGATGAAAAACTGTTTTTT. The rearrangement links TRBV19 to TRBJ1-4; 7 positions agree with TRBD1. V shed 9 bases and J 6 bases; nucleotides not matched to a gene: 10. The germline CDR1 and CDR2 sequences are LNHDA and SQIVND (reference sequence). CDR3 size: 14 residues.